These T cell receptor beta chains were read from a single sample in a study of blood T cell repertoires in COVID-19. Method: immunoSEQ multiplex PCR; TCRdb's copy keeps in-frame clones and lacks some. The table records around 35,000 clones, more than 70% of them present only once. The sample comprised peripheral blood. These TCRs come from a human donor in a cohort sampled during active COVID-19. The conserved cysteine and the conserved F or W are not part of the CDR3 here. A D gene is named only where the DNA matches it firmly.

j_call v_call d_call cdr3_aa
TRBJ2-7 TRBV7-9 TRBD2 ASSSGSPGLEQY
TRBJ2-3 TRBV9 TRBD2 ASSVGGGKQTDTQY
TRBJ2-1 TRBV12-3/TRBV12-4 . ASSISYNEQF
TRBJ2-7 TRBV6-6 TRBD1 ASSKPGQLGEQY
TRBJ1-1 TRBV29-1 . SVATGRNTEAF
TRBJ1-4 TRBV29-1 TRBD1 SVSDRGGEKLF
TRBJ2-7 TRBV5-3 . ARSWADPTPYEQY
TRBJ2-7 TRBV5-5 . ASSLAPGVHYEQY
TRBJ1-2 TRBV5-5 TRBD1 ASSLVRVDRGGGYT
TRBJ1-6 TRBV2 . ASSLRTVQNNSPLH
TRBJ2-1 TRBV28 TRBD2 ASSFGVREGLDNEQF
TRBJ2-5 TRBV7-9 . ASSLQDMEETQY
TRBJ2-7 TRBV27 . ASSLRQETYEQY
TRBJ1-5 TRBV28 TRBD1 ASSTPATGANQPQH
TRBJ2-7 TRBV6-5 . ASSHPGYEQY
TRBJ2-5 TRBV18 . ASSIEGSGVQETQY
TRBJ1-1 TRBV7-2 . ASSTQENTEAF
TRBJ2-7 TRBV13 TRBD2 ASSLYPGGGVHEQY
TRBJ2-1 TRBV29-1 TRBD1 SVAGGSYNEQF
TRBJ2-7 TRBV19 . ASSIAADFAYEQY
TRBJ1-3 TRBV7-9 . ASSNVASSGNTIY
TRBJ2-3 TRBV19 TRBD2 ASSMGLTTDTQY